A selection of T cell receptor beta chains follows, all from one sample in a study of T cells in Graves' hyperthyroidism and ophthalmopathy. In TCRdb, the multiplex PCR reads were re-called with MiXCR into one record per CDR3 protein. The sample lists roughly 640,000 distinct CDR3 sequences, about a sixth seen once, with around 3.3% in the top ten. Sequenced sample: blood. Source of these receptors: a woman in her 40s with Graves' ophthalmopathy. Each CDR3 is given with its conserved first and last residue. A D gene is named only where the DNA matches it firmly. The listing skips clone size in some rows; elsewhere it reads once, few, many or a size class.

CDR3 length	V gene	J gene	clone size	D gene	CDR3 protein	CDR3 DNA
15	TRBV6-2/TRBV6-3	TRBJ2-3	.	.	CASDPRGGSTDTQYF	TGTGCCAGCGATCCTCGAGGAGGGAGCACAGATACGCAGTATTTT
15	TRBV6-1	TRBJ2-7	many	.	CASTPGPDGAYEQYF	TGTGCCAGCACCCCCGGACCCGACGGAGCCTACGAGCAGTACTTC
13	TRBV2	TRBJ1-5	.	TRBD1	CASTIDRDQPQHF	TGTGCCAGCACTATAGACAGGGATCAGCCCCAGCATTTT
16	TRBV28	TRBJ2-7	many	TRBD2	CASSSSRLAGSYEQYF	TGTGCCAGCAGTTCCTCAAGACTAGCGGGATCCTACGAGCAGTACTTC
16	TRBV5-1	TRBJ2-1	.	TRBD2	CASSSGLAGASNEQFF	TGCGCCAGCAGCTCGGGACTAGCGGGGGCCTCCAATGAGCAGTTCTTC
15	TRBV6-1	TRBJ2-5	many	.	CASSEAVGNQETQYF	TGTGCCAGCAGTGAAGCCGTTGGAAACCAAGAGACCCAGTACTTC
14	TRBV5-8	TRBJ2-2	.	.	CASSHLGGPGELFF	TGTGCCAGCAGCCACCTCGGGGGGCCCGGGGAGCTGTTTTTT
15	TRBV19	TRBJ1-1	.	.	CASSIPSGRGTEAFF	TGTGCCAGTAGTATCCCATCGGGTAGGGGCACTGAAGCTTTCTTT
16	TRBV11-1	TRBJ1-1	few	.	CASSSQRGGAGTEAFF	TGTGCCAGCAGCTCACAAAGGGGGGGGGCTGGCACTGAAGCTTTCTTT
15	TRBV19	TRBJ2-3	.	TRBD2	CASSRRAGLTDTQYF	TGTGCCAGTAGCAGACGAGCGGGACTCACAGATACGCAGTATTTT
14	TRBV30	TRBJ2-1	many	.	CAWAGPTSYNEQFF	TGTGCCTGGGCAGGGCCTACCTCCTACAATGAGCAGTTCTTC
15	TRBV5-1	TRBJ1-2	few	TRBD1	CASSLGQGGSYGYTF	TGCGCCAGCAGCTTGGGCCAGGGGGGGAGCTATGGCTACACCTTC
16	TRBV12-3/TRBV12-4	TRBJ2-5	many	TRBD2	CASSPMASGGQETQYF	TGTGCCAGCAGTCCTATGGCTAGCGGGGGGCAAGAGACCCAGTACTTC
14	TRBV30	TRBJ2-1	many	TRBD1	CAWSGQGVNDEQFF	TGTGCCTGGAGCGGACAGGGGGTGAACGATGAGCAGTTCTTC
19	TRBV7-9	TRBJ2-1	.	TRBD2	CASSSRKGRSGGQVTEQFF	TGTGCCAGCAGCTCCAGGAAAGGACGTAGCGGGGGGCAAGTCACGGAGCAGTTCTTC
14	TRBV27	TRBJ2-1	once	TRBD2	CASSLLAAYNEQFF	TGTGCCAGCAGTTTACTAGCGGCATACAATGAGCAGTTCTTC
12	TRBV12-3/TRBV12-4	TRBJ1-5	many	.	CASSRPDQPQHF	TGTGCCAGCAGTCGACCGGACCAGCCCCAGCATTTT
12	TRBV12-3/TRBV12-4	TRBJ2-7	many	.	CASSLDGHEQYF	TGTGCCAGCAGCCTGGATGGGCACGAGCAGTACTTC
15	TRBV9	TRBJ1-3	.	.	CASSVGRDSGNTIYF	TGTGCCAGCAGCGTAGGGAGGGACTCTGGAAACACCATATATTTT
14	TRBV19	TRBJ1-4	few	.	CASSTGQPAEKLFF	TGTGCCAGTAGTACCGGGCAACCTGCGGAAAAACTGTTTTTT
16	TRBV12-3/TRBV12-4	TRBJ2-3	many	TRBD1	CASRGRGQGQTDTQYF	TGTGCCAGCAGGGGGAGAGGACAGGGTCAAACAGATACGCAGTATTTT
14	TRBV9	TRBJ2-7	.	.	CASSVGASSYEQYF	TGTGCCAGCAGCGTAGGTGCCAGCTCCTACGAGCAGTACTTC
15	TRBV9	TRBJ1-6	many	.	CASSVGREPNSPLHF	TGTGCCAGCAGCGTAGGAAGGGAACCCAATTCACCCCTCCACTTT
18	TRBV28	TRBJ1-2	many	.	CASSLTLGRQPGGYGYTF	TGTGCCAGCAGTTTAACGCTTGGTCGACAGCCGGGGGGCTATGGCTACACCTTC
13	TRBV10-2	TRBJ2-3	once	.	CASCPGNTDTQYF	TGCGCCAGCTGTCCGGGCAACACAGATACGCAGTATTTT
13	TRBV27	TRBJ1-1	.	.	CASSLSPYTEAFF	TGTGCCAGCAGTTTATCGCCTTACACTGAAGCTTTCTTT
15	TRBV27	TRBJ1-1	.	TRBD1	CASSTLGGGNTEAFF	TGTGCCAGCAGTACATTAGGGGGCGGAAACACTGAAGCTTTCTTT
15	TRBV3-1	TRBJ2-4	few	TRBD1	CASSQGRTGPNIQYF	TGTGCCAGCAGCCAGGGACGGACAGGACCAAACATTCAGTACTTC
14	TRBV6-1	TRBJ1-2	.	.	CASSVIRDHDGYTF	TGTGCCAGCAGTGTAATCCGGGATCACGATGGCTACACCTTC